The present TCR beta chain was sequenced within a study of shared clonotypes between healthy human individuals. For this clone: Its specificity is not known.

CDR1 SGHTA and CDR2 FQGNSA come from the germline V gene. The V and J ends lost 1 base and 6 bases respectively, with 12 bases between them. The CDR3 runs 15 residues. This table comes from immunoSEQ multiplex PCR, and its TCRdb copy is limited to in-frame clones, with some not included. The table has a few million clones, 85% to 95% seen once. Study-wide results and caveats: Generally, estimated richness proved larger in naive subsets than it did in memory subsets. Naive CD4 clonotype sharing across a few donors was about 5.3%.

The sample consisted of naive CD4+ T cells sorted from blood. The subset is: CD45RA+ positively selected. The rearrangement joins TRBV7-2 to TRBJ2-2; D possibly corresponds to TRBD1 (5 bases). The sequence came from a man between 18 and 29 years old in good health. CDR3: CASSLGRARAGELFF. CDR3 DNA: TGTGCCAGCAGCTTAGGCAGGGCCAGGGCCGGGGAGCTGTTTTTT.